The following is a TCR beta chain sequence with its context. There are 12 residues in the CDR3. Trimming removed 6 bases at V and 8 bases at J, with 13 bases between. CDR1 MGHDK and CDR2 SYGVNS come from the germline V gene. Primed by a sample-barcoded 5' primer and a J-beta primer mix, a second PCR proceeded for about 7 to 11 cycles. Each CDR3 protein is one row after TCRdb ran MiXCR on the 5' RACE reads. The data contain fewer than 2,000,000 distinct CDR3 sequences, roughly 32% of them seen just once; the ten biggest clones take up about 11%. The sample originates from a study of blood T cells in healthy people across ages.

The specimen sequenced was blood. This TCR came from a woman aged 25 to 39 in good health. The chain employs TRBV25-1 and TRBJ1-2, with unresolved D. Written as DNA, the CDR3 is TGTGCCAGCAGCCCCGGGAGTCGGGGCTACACCTTC. Protein sequence: CASSPGSRGYTF.